Shown below are 25 T cell receptor beta chains from a single sample sequenced in a study of cytomegalovirus exposure and HLA in healthy donors (TCRdb year 2017). The method was the immunoSEQ multiplex PCR assay. For the multiplex PCR, a mixture combining 60 forward primers for TCR Vbeta segments and 13 reverse primers for TCR Jbeta segments was used. The table was pulled from immuneACCESS by TCRdb, which kept in-frame rearrangements only. Such tables lose some clones; where checked, under half of the loss comes from unresolved V genes, and the rest has no known cause. Within this sample are some 130,000 clones, with 79% of them counted one time only. The top ten hold approximately 2% of the sample. What was sequenced was PBMCs. These receptors all stem from a man aged 18 to 30 in good health and CMV-seronegative.

The chain joins TRBV30 to TRBJ2-3, with 8 bases fitting TRBD2. Looked up from germline, CDR1 is GTSNPN and CDR2 is SVGIG (reference sequence). The J segment lost 4 bases and the V segment lost 0 bases, leaving 3 bases of the junction unmatched. This CDR3 is built from 14 residues. CDR3 bases: TGTGCCTGGAGTGTATGGACTAGCTCAGATACGCAGTATTTT. Translation gives CAWSVWTSSDTQYF.

This clone has more than one count but fewer than ten. The chain links TRBV11-2 to TRBJ2-7; 7 nucleotides agree with TRBD2. The germline V gene encodes CDR1 SGHAT and CDR2 FQNNGV. There are 14 residues in the CDR3. Losses at the gene ends were 3 bases for V and 4 bases for J; bases not matched to a gene: 6. The DNA of the CDR3 is TGTGCCAGCAGCTTTGCGGGAGTAAGGTACGAGCAGTACGTC. Protein product: CASSFAGVRYEQYV.

The chain employs TRBV30 and TRBJ2-1; 10 bases are shared with TRBD1. Germline CDR1 GTSNPN, CDR2 SVGIG (reference sequence). The V and J ends lost 2 bases and 7 bases, in that order; junction bases with no gene match: 5. The CDR3 has 14 residues. CDR3 in DNA: TGTGCCTGGAGTCCACGGGACAGGGGTAATGAGCAGTTCTTC. Residues: CAWSPRDRGNEQFF.

This chain joins TRBV6-5 and TRBJ1-1; D not certain. This CDR3 is 13 amino acids long. CDR1 and CDR2 (germline): MNHEY, SVGAGI. Trimming took off 6 bases at V and 5 bases at J, with 13 bases between the two ends. CDR3 coding DNA: TGTGCCAGCAGCCTTGGGGAGGGAACTGAAGCTTTCTTT. It translates to CASSLGEGTEAFF.

Comment on this clone: The same CDR3 arises from other DNA sequences in this sample as well. The chain carries TRBV9 and TRBJ2-1; D gene ambiguous. From germline, CDR1 is SGDLS and CDR2 YYNGEE. The CDR3 contains 15 residues. V gave up 0 bases and J gave up 0 bases, with 7 bases separating them. The CDR3 region is CASSVAVSSYNEQFF. In DNA, the CDR3 is TGTGCCAGCAGCGTAGCGGTGAGCTCCTACAATGAGCAGTTCTTC.

J is TRBJ2-7 and V is TRBV10-3; 10 bases are a match to TRBD2. Per germline, CDR1 ENHRY and CDR2 SYGVKD. The CDR3 runs 15 residues. Losses at the gene ends were 3 bases for V and 3 bases for J; bases not matched to a gene: 5. CDR3 bases: TGTGCCATCAGTGAAGCTAGCGGGAGTGACTACGAGCAGTACTTC. This translates into CAISEASGSDYEQYF.

This rearrangement joins TRBV7-3 to TRBJ2-3; no definite D call. V was trimmed by 1 base and J by 4 bases, leaving 12 bases between them. CDR1 is SGHTA and CDR2 is FQGTGA in the germline V gene. The CDR3 loop spans 15 amino acids. CDR3 residues: CASSLKPVVADTQYF. CDR3 bases: TGTGCCAGCAGCTTAAAACCAGTGGTTGCAGATACGCAGTATTTT.

This chain links TRBV2 with TRBJ1-5; D remains ambiguous. Germline lookup yields CDR1 SNHLY and CDR2 FYNNEI. V was clipped by 3 bases and J by 4 bases, with 10 bases between them. This CDR3 is 14 amino acids long. CDR3 loop: CASSDSSGNQPQHF. The CDR3 DNA follows: TGTGCCAGCAGTGACTCTTCGGGGAATCAGCCCCAGCATTTT.

This clone was seen a few times. The sample holds other DNA sequences that translate to the same CDR3. The chain is built from TRBV6-5 and TRBJ2-1; no reliable D call. The CDR3 loop spans 13 amino acids. Germline V gene sequence: CDR1 MNHEY, CDR2 SVGAGI. V was clipped by 0 bases and J by 3 bases, with 3 bases between them. CDR3 sequence: CASSYSSYNEQFF. The CDR3 DNA sequence: TGTGCCAGCAGTTACTCGAGCTACAATGAGCAGTTCTTC.

The chain recombines TRBV10-1 with TRBJ2-7; 10 bases align to TRBD2. The J segment lost 7 bases and the V segment lost 5 bases, leaving 29 bases of the junction unmatched. Germline loops: CDR1 WNHNN, CDR2 SYGVQD (reference sequence). The CDR3 is 21 residues long. In DNA form, the CDR3 reads TGCGCCAGCAGTCCACATTGGGGGGGGCTAGCGGGAGTCTTTTTTTGTTTAGAGCAGTACTTC. This gives the protein CASSPHWGGLAGVFFCLEQYF.

The V gene is TRBV11-3, the J gene TRBJ2-1, with 12 bases matching TRBD2. The germline CDR1 and CDR2 sequences are SGHNT and YENEEA. CDR3 length: 20 residues. The junction had 18 bases not matched to a gene; V was cut back by 5 bases and J by 4 bases. The CDR3 nucleotides read TGTGCCAGCAGCGACCAACTAGCGGGAGGCCATTCCCTAGATTACAATGAGCAGTTCTTC. Amino acid sequence: CASSDQLAGGHSLDYNEQFF. Filled out from reference TRBV11-3 and TRBJ2-1, the complete variable domain reads EAGVVQSPRYKIIEKKQPVAFWCNPISGHNTLYWYLQNLGQGPELLIRYENEEAVDDSQLPKDRFSAERLKGVDSTLKIQPAELGDSAVYLCASSDQLAGGHSLDYNEQFFGPGTRLTVL.

In its sample, this clone was seen a few times. J is TRBJ1-4 and V is TRBV29-1; D not resolved. Trimming took off 4 bases at V and 5 bases at J, with 8 bases between the two ends. The CDR3 totals 12 residues. Germline V gene data show CDR1 as SQVTM and CDR2 as ANQGSEA. The CDR3 DNA is TGCAGCGTTGTAGTCACCAATGAAAAACTGTTTTTT. Its translation is CSVVVTNEKLFF.

The chain recombines TRBV5-1 with TRBJ2-5; D uncertain. There are 14 residues in the CDR3. The germline V gene has CDR1 SGHRS and CDR2 YFSETQ. Trimming took 1 base from V and 0 from J, leaving 7 bases between them. The CDR3: CASSLTSNQETQYF. The CDR3 coding sequence is TGCGCCAGCAGCTTGACCAGTAACCAAGAGACCCAGTACTTC. Full variable domain (remainder filled in from reference TRBV5-1 and TRBJ2-5): KAGVTQTPRYLIKTRGQQVTLSCSPISGHRSVSWYQQTPGQGLQFLFEYFSETQRNKGNFPGRFSGRQFSNSRSEMNVSTLELGDSALYLCASSLTSNQETQYFGPGTRLLVL.

This clone occurred once. This chain uses TRBV29-1 with TRBJ1-1, with TRBD1 as a possible D gene (6 bases). Germline V CDR1 and CDR2: SQVTM, ANQGSEA. The CDR3 has 12 amino acids. The germline V and J ends were trimmed by 8 bases and 1 base, with 11 bases remaining between them. CDR3 protein: CSFGGGNTEAFF. The CDR3 DNA follows: TGCAGCTTTGGAGGGGGGAACACTGAAGCTTTCTTT. The variable domain in full, with the rest retrieved from reference TRBV29-1 and TRBJ1-1, is SAVISQKPSRDICQRGTSLTIQCQVDSQVTMMFWYRQQPGQSLTLIATANQGSEATYESGFVIDKFPISRPNLTFSTLTVSNMSPEDSSIYLCSFGGGNTEAFFGQGTRLTVV.

This chain uses TRBV10-3 with TRBJ2-1; 7 bases map to TRBD1. Germline CDR1 reads ENHRY; CDR2 reads SYGVKD. V lost 0 bases to trimming and J lost 4 bases; unmatched junction nucleotides: 9. The CDR3 sequence is 17 residues long. This chain's CDR3 is CAISESNGDRNYNEQFF. CDR3 nucleotides: TGTGCCATCAGTGAGTCCAATGGGGACAGAAATTACAATGAGCAGTTCTTC.

This chain links TRBV28 with TRBJ2-1; 12 bases are shared with TRBD2. The V gene's germline CDR1 is MDHEN and CDR2 SYDVKM. V gave up 1 base and J gave up 0 bases; unmatched junction bases: 13. This CDR3 contains 21 residues. CDR3 loop: CASSLLGLAGGPGPSYNEQFF. The CDR3, as DNA: TGTGCCAGCAGTTTATTGGGCCTAGCGGGAGGGCCAGGACCCTCCTACAATGAGCAGTTCTTC.

This chain links TRBV30 with TRBJ1-4; D is undetermined. V dropped 2 bases and J dropped 8 bases, with 9 bases sitting between them. Germline CDR1 and CDR2: GTSNPN and SVGIG (reference sequence). This CDR3 contains 12 residues. CDR3 region: CAWSNLREKLFF. CDR3 in DNA: TGTGCCTGGAGTAACCTGAGGGAAAAACTGTTTTTT.

The V and J genes are TRBV9 and TRBJ2-2, with D tentatively TRBD2 (6 bases). Trimming removed 3 bases at V and 4 bases at J, with 13 bases between. The CDR3 contains 15 residues. Germline assignment: CDR1 SGDLS and CDR2 YYNGEE. The CDR3 sequence is CASSGRLATTGELFF. Here the CDR3 DNA reads TGTGCCAGCAGCGGAAGGCTAGCGACCACCGGGGAGCTGTTTTTT.

The table lists this clone with a few counts. The chain's CDR3 is CASSQDWWGLNTEAFF. The CDR3 DNA reads TGCGCCAGCAGCCAAGATTGGTGGGGACTTAACACTGAAGCTTTCTTT. This chain uses TRBV4-3 with TRBJ1-1; weak D call: TRBD1 (5 bases). The germline CDR1 and CDR2 sequences are LGHNA and YSLEER. V lost 0 bases and J lost 2, with 13 bases in between. The CDR3 consists of 16 residues.

The rearrangement links TRBV15 to TRBJ1-1; 8 bases map to TRBD1. From germline, CDR1 is LNHNV and CDR2 YYDKDF (reference sequence). V shed 2 bases and J 2 bases; nucleotides not matched to a gene: 10. The CDR3 is 17 amino acids. This CDR3 reads CATSRRAGQGQNTEAFF. The CDR3 nucleotides read TGTGCCACCAGCAGACGGGCCGGACAGGGACAAAACACTGAAGCTTTCTTT.

V gene TRBV28 combines with J gene TRBJ2-7; TRBD1 aligns across 8 bases. CDR1 MDHEN and CDR2 SYDVKM come from the germline V gene. The CDR3 has 14 amino acids. V lost 5 bases to trimming and J lost 4 bases; unmatched junction nucleotides: 7. The CDR3 DNA is TGTGCCAGCAGTGGAAACAGGGGGGTATACGAGCAGTACTTC. Its protein product is CASSGNRGVYEQYF.

The chain uses TRBV11-3 and TRBJ2-1; D not certain. Trimming cost V 0 bases and J 2 bases, with 5 bases left between them. The CDR3 runs to 14 residues. Germline V gene lookup returns CDR1 SGHNT and CDR2 YENEEA. The CDR3 sequence is CASSLDSAYNEQFF. The DNA of the CDR3 is TGTGCCAGCAGCTTAGACTCGGCCTACAATGAGCAGTTCTTC.

The chain couples TRBV7-6 to TRBJ2-3, with 8 bases matching TRBD1. Germline V gene data show CDR1 as SGHVS and CDR2 as FNYEAQ. After removal of 3 bases from V and 0 bases from J, the junction contained 5 bases not matched to a gene. The CDR3 runs to 16 residues. The CDR3 here is CASSLTGTGSTDTQYF. The CDR3 DNA sequence: TGTGCCAGCAGCTTGACCGGGACAGGTAGCACAGATACGCAGTATTTT.

A single count supports this clone. This chain joins TRBV19 and TRBJ2-7; D may be TRBD1 (6 bases). Germline V gene lookup returns CDR1 LNHDA and CDR2 SQIVND (reference sequence). The CDR3 extends over 16 amino acids. V was trimmed by 9 bases and J by 0 bases, leaving 21 bases between them. CDR3 in DNA: TGTGCCAGGACAGGCCCGGGACGGGAAGCCTCCTACGAGCAGTACGTC. Its translation: CARTGPGREASYEQYV.

Comment on this clone: Other DNA sequences in the sample encode the same CDR3. The V and J genes are TRBV10-3 and TRBJ2-4; D not certain. This CDR3 is built from 15 residues. The V end lost 6 bases, the J end lost 0 bases, and 12 bases lay between the germline ends. Germline V gene data show CDR1 as ENHRY and CDR2 as SYGVKD. The CDR3 DNA is TGTGCCATCAGACCTGACACCCTAGCCAAAAACATTCAGTACTTC. The encoded protein is CAIRPDTLAKNIQYF.